The 23 T cell receptor beta chains listed next were all sequenced from one sample in a study of cytomegalovirus exposure and HLA in healthy donors. The PCR was carried out with 60 Vbeta primers and 13 Jbeta primers. TCRdb keeps only in-frame clones here, not all; method: immunoSEQ multiplex PCR. Its listing shows more than 200,000 clones. The specimen sequenced was PBMCs. The receptor source for this set is a woman aged 25 to 39 in good health and CMV-seropositive.

The rearrangement links TRBV15 to TRBJ2-1, with 10 bases aligning to TRBD2. This CDR3 comprises 16 residues. The J segment lost 7 bases and the V segment lost 8 bases, leaving 14 bases of the junction unmatched. The germline V gene has CDR1 LNHNV and CDR2 YYDKDF (reference sequence). CDR3 sequence (DNA): TGTGCCACCCTAGCGGGAGACCTGGGGGACAATAATGAGCAGTTCTTC. Residues: CATLAGDLGDNNEQFF.

This CDR3 reads CASSLIPSSTDTQYF. The DNA for the CDR3 is TGTGCCAGCAGCCTAATACCTTCTAGCACAGATACGCAGTATTTT. The J gene is TRBJ2-3, the V gene TRBV6-1, with D unresolved. Germline V CDR1 and CDR2: MNHNS, SASEGT. The CDR3 extends over 15 amino acids. V was cut by 6 bases and J by 0 bases, with 13 bases left in between.

CDR3 residues: CASREGPMTYNEQFF. The CDR3 DNA sequence: TGTGCCAGTCGGGAGGGCCCGATGACCTACAATGAGCAGTTCTTC. The genes are TRBV19 and TRBJ2-1; 8 bases are a match to TRBD2. This CDR3 has 15 amino acids. The V gene end was trimmed by 8 bases and the J gene end by 2 bases; junction bases not matched to a gene: 8. Germline V gives CDR1 LNHDA, CDR2 SQIVND (reference sequence).

The J gene is TRBJ1-1, the V gene TRBV6-1, with TRBD1 matching 7 bases. J was trimmed by 1 base and V by 11 bases; bases with no gene match: 7. Germline V gene sequence: CDR1 MNHNS, CDR2 SASEGT. CDR3 length equals 13 residues. In nucleotides, the CDR3 is TGTGCCGGAGGGACAGCGAAGAACACTGAAGCTTTCTTT. Its protein is CAGGTAKNTEAFF.

The rearrangement uses TRBV7-9 and TRBJ1-4; possibly TRBD1 for D (6 bases). Trimming removed 5 bases from V and 2 bases from J, with 18 bases in between. The CDR3 consists of 17 residues. CDR1 is SEHNR and CDR2 is FQNEAQ in the germline V gene (reference sequence). In DNA form, the CDR3 reads TGTGCCAGCAGCCCCGGGGGCGGGGGCGTCACTAATGAAAAACTGTTTTTT. This encodes CASSPGGGGVTNEKLFF. The full variable domain, rest sourced from reference TRBV7-9 and TRBJ1-4, is DTGVSQNPRHKITKRGQNVTFRCDPISEHNRLYWYRQTLGQGPEFLTYFQNEAQLEKSRLLSDRFSAERPKGSFSTLEIQRTEQGDSAMYLCASSPGGGGVTNEKLFFGSGTQLSVL.

The chain carries TRBV5-1 and TRBJ2-7; 9 bases agree with TRBD1. Per the germline V gene, CDR1 is SGHRS and CDR2 is YFSETQ. V lost 6 bases to trimming and J lost 0 bases; unmatched junction nucleotides: 10. This CDR3 spans 16 amino acids. CDR3 coding DNA: TGCGCCAGCAACGCCGGGACAGGGTTTAGCTCCTACGAGCAGTACTTC. Translation: CASNAGTGFSSYEQYF.

The rearrangement joins TRBV11-3 to TRBJ1-2; D uncertain. The CDR3 consists of 16 residues. V was trimmed by 1 base and J by 2 bases, leaving 14 bases between them. Germline V lookup: CDR1 SGHNT, CDR2 YENEEA. The CDR3 DNA sequence: TGTGCCAGCAGCTTAGTAGTCACAGCCCAAAACTATGGCTACACCTTC. Protein sequence: CASSLVVTAQNYGYTF.

This sequence joins TRBV6-5 and TRBJ1-1; perhaps TRBD1 as D (5 bases). V lost 6 bases, J lost 0 bases, and 8 bases lay in between. Germline assignment: CDR1 MNHEY and CDR2 SVGAGI. CDR3 length equals 13 residues. The CDR3 is CASRIGVNTEAFF. The CDR3 DNA reads as TGTGCCAGCAGGATAGGGGTGAACACTGAAGCTTTCTTT.

This chain connects TRBV7-8 to TRBJ2-3, with 7 bases identical to TRBD2. Germline V gene lookup returns CDR1 SGHVS and CDR2 FQNEAQ. The V and J ends lost 4 bases and 2 bases, in that order; junction bases with no gene match: 9. This CDR3 comprises 16 residues. The CDR3 protein is CASSSAGTINTDTQYF. CDR3 DNA sequence: TGTGCCAGCAGCTCCGCCGGGACTATAAACACAGATACGCAGTATTTT.

The chain uses TRBV4-3 and TRBJ2-2; maybe TRBD2 (6 bases). The CDR3 loop spans 15 amino acids. Trimming removed 4 bases from V and 4 bases from J, with 13 bases in between. Germline-derived CDR1 and CDR2 are LGHNA and YSLEER. The DNA of the CDR3 is TGCGCCAGCAGCCTTTCGGGGGTCCTCACCGGGGAGCTGTTTTTT. Its protein is CASSLSGVLTGELFF.

The chain combines TRBV10-3 with TRBJ1-1; D gene uncertain. CDR1 ENHRY and CDR2 SYGVKD come from the germline V gene. The CDR3 has 13 residues. V was cut by 6 bases and J by 2 bases, with 10 bases left in between. CDR3: CAIRRSANTEAFF. The DNA for the CDR3 is TGTGCCATCAGGAGGTCTGCTAACACTGAAGCTTTCTTT.

This chain connects TRBV2 to TRBJ1-1; no clear D. Germline V gene sequence: CDR1 SNHLY, CDR2 FYNNEI. The CDR3 runs 14 residues. The V end was cut by 2 bases, the J end by 4 bases, with 11 bases between. The CDR3 nucleotides are TGTGCCAGCAGTGAACCCACGGAGGGCACTGAAGCTTTCTTT. Translated: CASSEPTEGTEAFF.

The chain recombines TRBV7-9 with TRBJ2-3, with D perhaps matching TRBD1 (7 bases). CDR1 and CDR2 from the germline V gene are SEHNR and FQNEAQ (reference sequence). Trimming took off 1 base at V and 6 bases at J, with 14 bases between the two ends. This CDR3 spans 15 amino acids. The CDR3 is CASSLGGSGGDTQYF. The DNA of the CDR3 is TGTGCCAGCAGCTTAGGCGGTTCAGGGGGGGATACGCAGTATTTT.

V gene TRBV7-2 combines with J gene TRBJ1-1, with no clear D. Trimming removed 3 bases from V and 1 base from J, with 9 bases in between. This CDR3 spans 14 amino acids. Germline-derived CDR1 and CDR2 are SGHTA and FQGNSA. CDR3 nucleotide sequence: TGTGCCAGCAGCTTCGTTGGAGGGAACACTGAAGCTTTCTTT. This gives the protein CASSFVGGNTEAFF.

This sequence joins TRBV10-3 and TRBJ2-3; 11 bases map to TRBD2. The CDR3 covers 16 residues. The germline CDR1 and CDR2 sequences are ENHRY and SYGVKD. The trim removed 7 bases at V and 1 base at J, leaving 7 bases unmatched. This chain's CDR3 is CAITQTSGAGTDTQYF. CDR3 DNA: TGTGCCATCACCCAGACTAGCGGGGCGGGCACAGATACGCAGTATTTT.

The V and J genes are TRBV4-1 and TRBJ2-7; TRBD1 is a possible D gene (5 bases). The germline CDR1 and CDR2 sequences are MGHRA and YSYEKL. This CDR3 contains 15 residues. Trimming removed 0 bases at V and 1 base at J, with 10 bases between. The CDR3 here is CASSQDHSGSYEQYF. The CDR3 DNA sequence: TGCGCCAGCAGCCAAGATCATTCAGGGTCCTACGAGCAGTACTTC.

The rearrangement uses TRBV18 and TRBJ1-5; the D is unclear. V was shortened by 3 bases and J by 5 bases, with 8 bases between the two germline ends. Germline-derived CDR1 and CDR2 are KGHSH and LQKENI. The CDR3 length is 13 residues. The DNA for the CDR3 is TGTGCCAGCTCACCTGGGAGTGATCAGCCCCAGCATTTT. Its protein product is CASSPGSDQPQHF.

Concerning this clone: Germline and junction disagree at one end, which may indicate a read error. V usage is TRBV10-3 and J usage is TRBJ2-7, with TRBD2 identical over 10 bases. CDR1 and CDR2 from the germline V gene are ENHRY and SYGVKD. The length of the CDR3 is 14 residues. For the CDR3, the DNA is TGTGCCATCAGTGGTTCTAGCGGGAGCTACGATCAGTACTTC. Protein product: CAISGSSGSYDQYF.

The chain couples TRBV5-1 to TRBJ1-5; D is possibly TRBD1 (5 bases). Trimming shortened V by 0 bases and J by 2 bases, and 9 bases separated the two germline ends. CDR1 and CDR2 (germline): SGHRS, YFSETQ. This CDR3 has 15 amino acids. The CDR3 is CASSLEGGGNQPQHF. As DNA, the CDR3 is TGCGCCAGCAGCTTGGAGGGAGGGGGCAATCAGCCCCAGCATTTT.

This sequence joins TRBV6-5 and TRBJ1-1; no reliable D call. The V gene's germline CDR1 is MNHEY and CDR2 SVGAGI. This CDR3 contains 11 residues. The ends were cut back, 4 bases at V and 10 bases at J, with 10 bases in the middle. The CDR3 DNA reads as TGTGCCAGCAGTTCGGGTAAAGGAGCTTTCTTT. Residues: CASSSGKGAFF.

The chain recombines TRBV4-3 with TRBJ2-1; possible D gene TRBD1, 6 bases. Trimming took off 0 bases at V and 6 bases at J, with 9 bases between the two ends. The V gene's germline CDR1 is LGHNA and CDR2 YSLEER. The CDR3 contains 14 residues. CDR3 region: CASSQDTGSNEQFF. CDR3 sequence (DNA): TGCGCCAGCAGCCAAGATACAGGGAGCAATGAGCAGTTCTTC.

The rearrangement uses TRBV7-2 and TRBJ2-7, with 10 bases that match TRBD2. Trimming cost V 5 bases and J 6 bases; bases outside gene matches: 13. This CDR3 has 16 amino acids. CDR1 SGHTA and CDR2 FQGNSA come from the germline V gene. The chain's CDR3 is CASSASGLAGALEQYF. In DNA form, the CDR3 reads TGTGCCAGCAGCGCCTCAGGGCTAGCGGGAGCACTCGAGCAGTACTTC.

The chain has TRBV4-1 and TRBJ1-3, with a weak D call TRBD1 (5 bases). The V gene lost 1 base and the J gene lost 0 bases, with 10 bases spanning the gap. Germline V gene sequence: CDR1 MGHRA, CDR2 YSYEKL. This CDR3 has 16 residues. As DNA, the CDR3 is TGCGCCAGCAGCCAAGGACAGCCAAGCTCTGGAAACACCATATATTTT. This sequence encodes CASSQGQPSSGNTIYF.